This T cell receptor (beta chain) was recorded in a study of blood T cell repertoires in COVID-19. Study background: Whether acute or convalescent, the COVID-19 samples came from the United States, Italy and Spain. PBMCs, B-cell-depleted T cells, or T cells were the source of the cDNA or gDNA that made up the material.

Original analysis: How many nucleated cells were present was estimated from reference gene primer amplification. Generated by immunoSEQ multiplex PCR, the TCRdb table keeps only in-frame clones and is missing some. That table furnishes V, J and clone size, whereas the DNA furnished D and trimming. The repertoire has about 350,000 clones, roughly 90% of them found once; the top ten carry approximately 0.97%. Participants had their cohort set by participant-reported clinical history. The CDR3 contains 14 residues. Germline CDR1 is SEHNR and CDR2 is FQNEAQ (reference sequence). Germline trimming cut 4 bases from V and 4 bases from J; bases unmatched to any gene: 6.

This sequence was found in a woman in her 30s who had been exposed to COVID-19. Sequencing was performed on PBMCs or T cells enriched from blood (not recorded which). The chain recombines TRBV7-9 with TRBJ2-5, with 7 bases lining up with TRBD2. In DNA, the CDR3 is TGTGCCAGCAGCTCGGTGGTAGCGGGAGAGACCCAGTACTTC. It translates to CASSSVVAGETQYF.